Each of the 18 T cell receptor beta chains below was sequenced from the same sample in a study of blood T cell repertoires in COVID-19. Method: immunoSEQ multiplex PCR; TCRdb's copy keeps in-frame clones and lacks some. The profile shows roughly 120,000 clones, 86% of them singletons. Sequencing input: peripheral blood. Receptors originate from a human donor in a cohort sampled during active COVID-19.

V gene TRBV12-2 combines with J gene TRBJ2-1; TRBD2 was called by the table and not checked on the DNA. TRBV12-2 is assigned pseudogene status. The CDR3 spans 15 residues. CDR3 protein: CASRLGLDKYNEQFF. For the CDR3, the DNA is TGTGCAAGTCGCTTGGGACTCGACAAATACAATGAGCAGTTCTTC.

V usage is TRBV6-5 and J usage is TRBJ2-1, with TRBD2 matching 8 bases. The junction had 12 bases not matched to a gene; V was cut back by 2 bases and J by 9 bases. CDR1 MNHEY and CDR2 SVGAGI come from the germline V gene. The CDR3 covers 16 residues. CDR3 DNA: TGTGCCAGCAGTTACCGCCCGGGGACTAGGGATCCTGAGCAGTTCTTC. It is translated as CASSYRPGTRDPEQFF.

The rearrangement links TRBV6-5 to TRBJ2-7, with D maybe TRBD1 (6 bases). The CDR3 has 16 residues. Trimming pared 4 bases from V and 3 bases from J, leaving 19 bases between. Germline V gene lookup returns CDR1 MNHEY and CDR2 SVGAGI. Here the CDR3 DNA reads TGTGCCAGCAGTTTTCAGGACAAGAGGGGGATCTACGAGCAGTACTTC. Protein: CASSFQDKRGIYEQYF.

The gene calls are TRBV5-1 and TRBJ1-5; TRBD1 is a possible D gene (6 bases). CDR1 is SGHRS and CDR2 is YFSETQ in the germline V gene. This CDR3 has 15 amino acids. The germline V and J ends were trimmed by 0 bases and 5 bases, with 12 bases remaining between them. The CDR3: CASSLGTAKDQPQHF. The CDR3 DNA reads as TGCGCCAGCAGCTTGGGGACAGCCAAAGATCAGCCCCAGCATTTT.

This sequence joins TRBV5-5 and TRBJ1-1; 9 bases map to TRBD1. Germline V gene data show CDR1 as SGHKS and CDR2 as YYEKEE (reference sequence). This CDR3 comprises 15 residues. V shed 4 bases, J shed 0 bases, and the junction held 4 bases outside the gene matches. As DNA, the CDR3 is TGTGCCAGCAGCCTTGGGACAGGGTTGAACACTGAAGCTTTCTTT. Translated: CASSLGTGLNTEAFF.

This chain links TRBV6-5 with TRBJ2-1; 13 nucleotides match TRBD2. The junction had 7 bases not matched to a gene; V was cut back by 7 bases and J by 10 bases. CDR1 is MNHEY, CDR2 SVGAGI, per germline. The CDR3 is 14 residues long. In nucleotides, the CDR3 is TGTGCCAGCACCGGACTAGCGGGGGCTGGGGAGCAGTTCTTC. Its protein product is CASTGLAGAGEQFF.

The V gene is TRBV4-2, the J gene TRBJ2-7; 7 positions match TRBD1. The CDR3 loop spans 14 amino acids. V lost 2 bases, J lost 6 bases, and 7 bases stayed unmatched. Germline assignment: CDR1 LGHNA and CDR2 YNFKEQ. As DNA, the CDR3 is TGTGCCAGCAGCCAACCTGGACAGGTTCCCGAGCAGTACTTC. Amino acids: CASSQPGQVPEQYF.

In its sample, this clone was seen once. V is TRBV6-2 or TRBV6-3 and J is TRBJ2-7; D possibly corresponds to TRBD2 (6 bases). The CDR3 is 18 amino acids. Germline loops: CDR1 MNHEY, CDR2 SVGEGT. Trimming removed 0 bases from V and 4 bases from J, with 22 bases in between. This CDR3 reads CASSYSPGIHGRGYEQYF. The CDR3 DNA reads as TGTGCCAGCAGTTACTCGCCCGGCATTCACGGGAGAGGTTACGAGCAGTACTTC.

The chain uses TRBV27 and TRBJ2-5; D possibly corresponds to TRBD2 (6 bases). V was trimmed by 3 bases and J by 5 bases, leaving 22 bases between them. Per germline, CDR1 MNHEY and CDR2 SMNVEV (reference sequence). There are 17 residues in the CDR3. The CDR3 sequence: CASSFRGWGFYGETQYF. CDR3 sequence (DNA): TGTGCCAGCAGTTTTCGGGGGTGGGGATTTTATGGTGAGACCCAGTACTTC.

The chain combines TRBV28 with TRBJ1-1; D is perhaps TRBD1 (6 bases). The germline CDR1 and CDR2 sequences are MDHEN and SYDVKM. Trimming took off 7 bases at V and 3 bases at J, with 15 bases between the two ends. The CDR3 extends over 14 amino acids. CDR3 in DNA: TGTGCCAGCAAACTATTCAGACAGGACACTGAAGCTTTCTTT. Translation: CASKLFRQDTEAFF.

V gene TRBV19 combines with J gene TRBJ1-5, with 7 bases fitting TRBD1. This CDR3 comprises 14 residues. Trimming cost V 3 bases and J 6 bases; bases outside gene matches: 5. Germline loops: CDR1 LNHDA, CDR2 SQIVND (reference sequence). Here the CDR3 reads CASSMTGSGQPQHF. The CDR3 DNA reads as TGTGCCAGTAGTATGACAGGGTCGGGTCAGCCCCAGCATTTT.

J is TRBJ1-4 and V is TRBV5-4; 8 bases match TRBD1. CDR1 and CDR2 from the germline V gene are SGHNT and YYREEE (reference sequence). Losses at the gene ends were 0 bases for V and 5 bases for J; bases not matched to a gene: 3. The CDR3 loop spans 15 amino acids. In DNA form, the CDR3 reads TGTGCCAGCAGCTTGGAACAGGGGGTGAATGAAAAACTGTTTTTT. It codes for CASSLEQGVNEKLFF. The full variable domain, with the rest looked up from reference TRBV5-4 and TRBJ1-4, is ETGVTQSPTHLIKTRGQQVTLRCSSQSGHNTVSWYQQALGQGPQFIFQYYREEENGRGNFPPRFSGLQFPNYSSELNVNALELDDSALYLCASSLEQGVNEKLFFGSGTQLSVL.

The CDR3 here is CASSPGGSNQPQHF. CDR3 in DNA: TGTGCCAGCAGCCCAGGGGGCAGCAATCAGCCCCAGCATTTT. The rearrangement uses TRBV5-4 and TRBJ1-5; 8 bases match TRBD1. Germline trimming cut 4 bases from V and 1 base from J; bases unmatched to any gene: 1. Germline V gene sequence: CDR1 SGHNT, CDR2 YYREEE (reference sequence). The CDR3 length is 14 residues.

The gene calls are TRBV19 and TRBJ1-1, with TRBD1 identical over 8 bases. With V trimmed by 8 bases and J by 6 bases, 8 bases remained unmatched. The CDR3 is made up of 13 amino acids. Germline lookup yields CDR1 LNHDA and CDR2 SQIVND (reference sequence). The CDR3 coding sequence is TGTGCCAGTTGGACAGGGAGTGGGGCTGAAGCTTTCTTT. This translates into CASWTGSGAEAFF.

The chain has TRBV28 and TRBJ1-2; TRBD1 agrees at 10 bases. Trimming took 3 bases from V and 5 from J; bases not matched to a gene: 3. CDR1 is MDHEN, CDR2 SYDVKM, per germline. There are 14 residues in the CDR3. For the CDR3, the DNA is TGTGCCAGCAGTTTTGGGGACAGGGGTTATGGCTACACCTTC. Protein sequence: CASSFGDRGYGYTF.

The chain links TRBV7-2 to TRBJ2-4; D possibly corresponds to TRBD2 (5 bases). The V end lost 5 bases, the J end lost 0 bases, and 11 bases lay between the germline ends. This CDR3 contains 15 residues. The germline CDR1 and CDR2 sequences are SGHTA and FQGNSA. CDR3 nucleotide sequence: TGTGCCAGCAGCCGGGAAATTCTAGCCAAAAACATTCAGTACTTC. Translated: CASSREILAKNIQYF. Combining the CDR3 with reference TRBV7-2 and TRBJ2-4 gives the whole variable domain GAGVSQSPSNKVTEKGKDVELRCDPISGHTALYWYRQSLGQGLEFLIYFQGNSAPDKSGLPSDRFSAERTGGSVSTLTIQRTQQEDSAVYLCASSREILAKNIQYFGAGTRLSVL.

The J gene is TRBJ2-2, the V gene TRBV6-2 or TRBV6-3, with 13 bases that match TRBD2. This CDR3 region has 18 residues. CDR1 is MNHEY and CDR2 is SVGEGT in the germline V gene. J was trimmed by 6 bases and V by 3 bases; bases with no gene match: 10. Written as DNA, the CDR3 is TGTGCCAGCAGTTATAGAACTAGCGGGAGGGGTATGTCCGGGGAGCTGTTTTTT. Protein: CASSYRTSGRGMSGELFF.

The chain joins TRBV7-2 to TRBJ2-1, with TRBD2 matching over 8 bases. CDR1 SGHTA and CDR2 FQGNSA come from the germline V gene. V lost 5 bases and J lost 3; bases outside the gene matches: 12. The CDR3 sequence is 17 residues long. The DNA for the CDR3 is TGTGCCAGCAGCGCCCGTGGTGCGGGAGGTATCTACAATGAGCAGTTCTTC. Protein product: CASSARGAGGIYNEQFF.